Below are 8 T cell receptor beta chains sequenced from a single sample in a study of T-cell memory formation after mild COVID-19. Via MiXCR, TCRdb re-called the 5' RACE reads, giving one row per CDR3 protein. The sample holds around 260,000 distinct CDR3 sequences; about 17% are singletons and the top ten take around 23%. Sequencing used PBMCs or a T cell subset sorted from them (not recorded which). The source of these receptors is a man between 18 and 29 years old who had mild COVID-19 (a few samples of this study predate the infection). Cell type and time point are not known.

In this sample, this clonotype turned up a few times. The rearrangement joins TRBV7-2 to TRBJ1-4; D gene ambiguous. This CDR3 spans 13 amino acids. Per the germline V gene, CDR1 is SGHTA and CDR2 is FQGNSA. Deletions cut 5 bases from V and 10 bases from J, with 14 bases between. CDR3 sequence reads: CASSRADAGKLFF. The CDR3 bases are TGTGCCAGCAGCCGGGCCGACGCTGGAAAACTGTTTTTT.

The chain carries TRBV6-2 or TRBV6-3 and TRBJ1-6; D unresolved. V dropped 2 bases and J dropped 12 bases, with 8 bases sitting between them. Germline CDR1 reads MNHEY; CDR2 reads SVGEGT. The CDR3 sequence is 12 residues long. CDR3: CASSYLELPLHF. The CDR3, as DNA: TGTGCCAGCAGTTACCTCGAGCTACCCCTCCACTTT.

This sequence joins TRBV30 and TRBJ2-5; D is perhaps TRBD1 (6 bases). Germline CDR1 reads GTSNPN; CDR2 reads SVGIG (reference sequence). V lost 1 base, J lost 7 bases, and 10 bases lay in between. The CDR3 spans 12 residues. The CDR3 reads CAWSDRDGTQYF. In nucleotides, the CDR3 is TGTGCCTGGAGTGACAGGGACGGGACCCAGTACTTC.

J is TRBJ2-3 and V is TRBV2; 7 bases are a match to TRBD1. Germline CDR1 SNHLY, CDR2 FYNNEI. J gave up 3 bases and V 9 bases, and 9 bases lay outside the gene matches. This CDR3 is built from 14 residues. This CDR3 is CARGGQWKTDTQYF. CDR3 coding DNA: TGTGCCAGAGGGGGACAGTGGAAGACAGATACGCAGTATTTT.

This clonotype has more than one count but fewer than ten. J is TRBJ1-3 and V is TRBV7-9; D not certain. The CDR3 covers 11 residues. Germline CDR1 is SEHNR and CDR2 is FQNEAQ (reference sequence). V was pared by 8 bases and J by 2 bases, with 4 bases between. CDR3 DNA sequence: TGTGCCAGCGAACCTGGAAACACCATATATTTT. It translates to CASEPGNTIYF.

A word on this clonotype: No conserved phenylalanine or tryptophan is present at the end of the CDR3, so a read error is the likely explanation. The chain joins TRBV19 to TRBJ1-5; D is possibly TRBD1 (5 bases). Germline CDR1 is LNHDA and CDR2 is SQIVND (reference sequence). There are 13 residues in the CDR3. V was pared by 4 bases and J by 7 bases, with 11 bases between. CDR3 in amino acids: CASSTERGQPQHI. CDR3 DNA: TGTGCCAGTAGTACGGAGAGGGGCCAGCCCCAGCATATT.

This sequence joins TRBV11-2 and TRBJ2-7; D remains ambiguous. Deletions cut 5 bases from V and 0 bases from J, with 14 bases between. Germline assignment: CDR1 SGHAT and CDR2 FQNNGV. This CDR3 is 15 amino acids long. In nucleotides, the CDR3 is TGTGCCAGCAGCAACCCCGTGATGAGCTCCTACGAGCAGTACGTC. It translates to CASSNPVMSSYEQYV.

The CDR3 protein is CASSQFSGGWSTDTQYF. The CDR3 DNA reads TGCGCCAGCAGCCAGTTTAGCGGGGGCTGGAGCACAGATACGCAGTATTTT. The rearrangement links TRBV4-3 to TRBJ2-3, with 9 bases lining up with TRBD2. J lost 0 bases, V lost 3 bases, and 7 bases had no gene match. Germline loops: CDR1 LGHNA, CDR2 YSLEER. There are 17 residues in the CDR3.